This T cell receptor (beta chain) was recorded in a study of blood T cell repertoires in COVID-19. In the study overall: The United States, Italy and Spain supplied acute and convalescent COVID-19 samples. Sources were T cells, B-cell-depleted T cells, or PBMCs; the material itself was cDNA or gDNA.

Germline-derived CDR1 and CDR2 are WNHNN and SYGVQD (reference sequence). This CDR3 contains 14 residues. Between the trimmed V and J ends, which lost 1 base and 1 base, there was a span of 5 bases. Authors' processing steps: How many nucleated cells were present was estimated from reference gene primer amplification. Sequenced by immunoSEQ multiplex PCR; TCRdb stores in-frame clones only, minus some. The V and J calls and clone size are taken from that table; D and trimming were inferred from the DNA. This sample yields approximately 110,000 clones, of which around 88% are seen a single time; roughly 4.9% belongs to the top ten.

Sequences were obtained from peripheral blood. This clonotype originated in a human donor in a cohort sampled during active COVID-19. V is TRBV10-1 and J is TRBJ2-1; D gene ambiguous. The CDR3 region is CASSEWASYNEQFF. The CDR3 region has the DNA TGCGCCAGCAGTGAGTGGGCATCCTACAATGAGCAGTTCTTC.